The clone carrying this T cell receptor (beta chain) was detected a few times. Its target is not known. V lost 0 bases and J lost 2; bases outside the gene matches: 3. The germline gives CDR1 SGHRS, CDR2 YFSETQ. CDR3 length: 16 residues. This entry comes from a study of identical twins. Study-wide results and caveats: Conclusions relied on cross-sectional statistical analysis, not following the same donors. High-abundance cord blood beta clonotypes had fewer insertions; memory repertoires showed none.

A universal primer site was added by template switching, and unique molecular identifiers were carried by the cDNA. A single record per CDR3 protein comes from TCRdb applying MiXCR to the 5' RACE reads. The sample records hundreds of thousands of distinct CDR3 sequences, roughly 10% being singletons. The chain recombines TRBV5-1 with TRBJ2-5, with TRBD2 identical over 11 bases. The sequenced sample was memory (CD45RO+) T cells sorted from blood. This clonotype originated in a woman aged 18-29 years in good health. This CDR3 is CASSLVASGGQETQYF. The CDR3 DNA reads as TGCGCCAGCAGCTTGGTCGCTAGCGGGGGGCAAGAGACCCAGTACTTC. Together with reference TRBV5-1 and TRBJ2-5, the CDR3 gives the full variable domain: KAGVTQTPRYLIKTRGQQVTLSCSPISGHRSVSWYQQTPGQGLQFLFEYFSETQRNKGNFPGRFSGRQFSNSRSEMNVSTLELGDSALYLCASSLVASGGQETQYFGPGTRLLVL.